The sequence of this T cell receptor (beta chain) was determined in a study of spatial heterogeneity in lung cancer. TCRdb recomputed calls from the 5' RACE reads with MiXCR, one row per CDR3 protein. The repertoire consists of about 12,000 distinct CDR3 sequences, with more than 15% occurring once and the leading ten covering less than 65%. Time point meaning: sample taken at primary tumor resection. The authors sequenced whole RNA from tumor, nontumor lung or frozen PBMC without sorting. The sample was PBMCs, taken at surgery. This clonotype was sampled from a male donor with early-stage non-small cell lung cancer.

In nucleotides, the CDR3 is TGCAGCCCCCTGGGAGATCGCAATGAGCAGTTCTTC. This sequence encodes CSPLGDRNEQFF. This chain uses TRBV29-1 with TRBJ2-1; D possibly corresponds to TRBD2 (5 bases). The germline gives CDR1 SQVTM, CDR2 ANQGSEA. Between the trimmed V and J ends, which lost 8 bases and 6 bases, there was a span of 14 bases. The CDR3 is made up of 12 amino acids.